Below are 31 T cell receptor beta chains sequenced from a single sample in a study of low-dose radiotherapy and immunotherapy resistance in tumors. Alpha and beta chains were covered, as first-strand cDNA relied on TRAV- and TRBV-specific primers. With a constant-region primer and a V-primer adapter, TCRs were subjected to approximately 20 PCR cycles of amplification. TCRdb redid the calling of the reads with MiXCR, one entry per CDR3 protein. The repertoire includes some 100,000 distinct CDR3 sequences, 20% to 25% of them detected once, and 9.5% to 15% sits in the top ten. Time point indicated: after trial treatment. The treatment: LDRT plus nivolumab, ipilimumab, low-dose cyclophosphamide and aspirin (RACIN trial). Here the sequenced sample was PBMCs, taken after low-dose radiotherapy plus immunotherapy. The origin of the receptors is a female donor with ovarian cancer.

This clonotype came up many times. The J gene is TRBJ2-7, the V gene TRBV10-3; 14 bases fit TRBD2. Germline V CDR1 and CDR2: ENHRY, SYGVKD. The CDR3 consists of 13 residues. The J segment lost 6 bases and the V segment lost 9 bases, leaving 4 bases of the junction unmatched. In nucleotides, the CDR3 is TGTGCCATACGCGGGACTAGCGGGGGCGAGCAGTACTTC. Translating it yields CAIRGTSGGEQYF.

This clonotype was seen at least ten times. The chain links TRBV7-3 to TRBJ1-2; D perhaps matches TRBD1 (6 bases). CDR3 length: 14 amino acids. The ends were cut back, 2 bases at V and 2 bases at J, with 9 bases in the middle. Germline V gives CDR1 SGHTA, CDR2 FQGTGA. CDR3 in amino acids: CASSLSGQNYGYTF. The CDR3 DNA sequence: TGTGCCAGCAGCTTATCAGGACAGAACTATGGCTACACCTTC.

CDR3 coding DNA: TGTGCCAGCAGTTTATCGAGGCGGTACGAGCAGTACTTC. This translates into CASSLSRRYEQYF. The chain employs TRBV27 and TRBJ2-7; D is unclear. With 0 bases removed from V and 4 bases from J, the gap between germline ends came to 7 bases. The CDR3 sequence is 13 residues long. Germline CDR1 MNHEY, CDR2 SMNVEV (reference sequence).

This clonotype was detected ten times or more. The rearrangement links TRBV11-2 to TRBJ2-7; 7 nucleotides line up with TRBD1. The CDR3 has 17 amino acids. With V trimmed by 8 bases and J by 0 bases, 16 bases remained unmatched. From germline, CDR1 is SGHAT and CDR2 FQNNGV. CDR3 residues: CASGEPKDRRSSYEQYF. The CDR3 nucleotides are TGTGCCAGCGGGGAGCCGAAGGACAGGAGGTCCTCCTACGAGCAGTACTTC.

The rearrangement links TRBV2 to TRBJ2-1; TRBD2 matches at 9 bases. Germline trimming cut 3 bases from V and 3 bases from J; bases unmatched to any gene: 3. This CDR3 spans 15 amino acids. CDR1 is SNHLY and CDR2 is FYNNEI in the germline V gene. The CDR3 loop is CASSDGSGGYNEQFF. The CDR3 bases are TGTGCCAGCAGTGATGGTAGCGGGGGCTACAATGAGCAGTTCTTC. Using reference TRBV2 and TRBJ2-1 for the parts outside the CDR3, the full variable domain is EPEVTQTPSHQVTQMGQEVILRCVPISNHLYFYWYRQILGQKVEFLVSFYNNEISEKSEIFDDQFSVERPDGSNFTLKIRSTKLEDSAMYFCASSDGSGGYNEQFFGPGTRLTVL.

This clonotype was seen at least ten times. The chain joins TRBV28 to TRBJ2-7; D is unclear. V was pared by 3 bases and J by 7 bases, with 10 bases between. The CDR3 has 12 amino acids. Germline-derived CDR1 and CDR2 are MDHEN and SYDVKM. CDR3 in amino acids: CASSFGRAEQYF. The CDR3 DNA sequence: TGTGCCAGCAGTTTTGGTCGGGCAGAGCAGTACTTC.

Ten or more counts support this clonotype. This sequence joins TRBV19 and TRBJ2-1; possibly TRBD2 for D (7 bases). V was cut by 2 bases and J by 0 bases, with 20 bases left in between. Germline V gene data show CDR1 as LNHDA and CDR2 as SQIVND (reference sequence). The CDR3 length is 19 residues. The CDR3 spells CASSIKGGGSPGSYNEQFF. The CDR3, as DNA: TGTGCCAGTAGTATAAAGGGGGGGGGCTCCCCGGGCTCCTACAATGAGCAGTTCTTC.

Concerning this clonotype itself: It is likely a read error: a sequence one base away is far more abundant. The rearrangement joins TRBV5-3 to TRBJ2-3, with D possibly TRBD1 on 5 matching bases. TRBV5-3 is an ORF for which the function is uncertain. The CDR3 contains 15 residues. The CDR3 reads CASSLQAMRIDTQYF. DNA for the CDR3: TGTGCCAGCAGCTTACAGGCCATGCGGATAGATACGCAGTATTTT.

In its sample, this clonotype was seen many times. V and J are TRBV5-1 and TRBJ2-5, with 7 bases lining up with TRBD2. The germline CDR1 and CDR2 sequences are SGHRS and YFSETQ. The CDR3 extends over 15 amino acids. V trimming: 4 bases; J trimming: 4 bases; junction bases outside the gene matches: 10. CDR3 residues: CASSARAGGTETQYF. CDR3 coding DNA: TGCGCCAGCAGCGCCAGGGCCGGGGGGACAGAGACCCAGTACTTC.

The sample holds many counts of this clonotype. CDR3 sequence (DNA): TGTGCCAGCAGCCAAGGGCAAAATCAGCCCCAGCATTTT. Protein product: CASSQGQNQPQHF. The rearrangement joins TRBV3-1 to TRBJ1-5; no firm D call. The germline V gene has CDR1 LGHDT and CDR2 YNNKEL (reference sequence). Trimming removed 1 base from V and 4 bases from J, with 5 bases in between. This CDR3 comprises 13 residues.

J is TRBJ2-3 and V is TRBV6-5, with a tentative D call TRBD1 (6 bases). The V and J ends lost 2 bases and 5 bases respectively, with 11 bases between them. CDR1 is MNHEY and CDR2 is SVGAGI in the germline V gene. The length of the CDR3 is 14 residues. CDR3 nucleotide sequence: TGTGCCAGCAGTTACCAGGGGTGGTTAGATACGCAGTATTTT. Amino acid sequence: CASSYQGWLDTQYF.

CDR3 loop: CASSALQGSYNEQFF. For the CDR3, the DNA is TGTGCCAGCAGTGCACTACAGGGTTCCTACAATGAGCAGTTCTTC. This chain uses TRBV13 with TRBJ2-1; the D gene is possibly TRBD1 (6 bases). V gave up 6 bases and J gave up 1 base, with 13 bases separating them. The CDR3 runs 15 residues. CDR1 is PRHDT and CDR2 is FYEKMQ in the germline V gene (reference sequence). The full variable domain, rest sourced from reference TRBV13 and TRBJ2-1, is AAGVIQSPRHLIKEKRETATLKCYPIPRHDTVYWYQQGPGQDPQFLISFYEKMQSDKGSIPDRFSAQQFSDYHSELNMSSLELGDSALYFCASSALQGSYNEQFFGPGTRLTVL.

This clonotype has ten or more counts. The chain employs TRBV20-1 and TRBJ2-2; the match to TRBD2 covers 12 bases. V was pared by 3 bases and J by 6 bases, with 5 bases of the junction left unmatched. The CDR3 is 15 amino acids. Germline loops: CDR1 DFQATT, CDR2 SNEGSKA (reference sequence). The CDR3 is CSASSASGRAGELFF. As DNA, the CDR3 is TGCAGTGCTAGTTCGGCTAGCGGGAGGGCCGGGGAGCTGTTTTTT.

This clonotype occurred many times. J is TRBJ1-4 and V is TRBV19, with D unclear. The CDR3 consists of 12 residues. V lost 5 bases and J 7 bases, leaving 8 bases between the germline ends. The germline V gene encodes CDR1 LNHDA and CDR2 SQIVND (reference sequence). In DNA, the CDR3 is TGTGCCAGTAGTCAGCGCGGTGAAAAACTGTTTTTT. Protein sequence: CASSQRGEKLFF.

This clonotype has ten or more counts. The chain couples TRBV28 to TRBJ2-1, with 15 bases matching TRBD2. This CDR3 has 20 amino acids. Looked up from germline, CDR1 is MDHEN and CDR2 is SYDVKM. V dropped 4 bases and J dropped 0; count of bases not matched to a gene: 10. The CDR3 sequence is CASSSGLAGGRRSSYNEQFF. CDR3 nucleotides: TGTGCCAGCAGTTCGGGACTAGCGGGGGGCCGTCGAAGCTCCTACAATGAGCAGTTCTTC. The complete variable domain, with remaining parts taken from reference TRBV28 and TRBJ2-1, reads DVKVTQSSRYLVKRTGEKVFLECVQDMDHENMFWYRQDPGLGLRLIYFSYDVKMKEKGDIPEGYSVSREKKERFSLILESASTNQTSMYLCASSSGLAGGRRSSYNEQFFGPGTRLTVL.

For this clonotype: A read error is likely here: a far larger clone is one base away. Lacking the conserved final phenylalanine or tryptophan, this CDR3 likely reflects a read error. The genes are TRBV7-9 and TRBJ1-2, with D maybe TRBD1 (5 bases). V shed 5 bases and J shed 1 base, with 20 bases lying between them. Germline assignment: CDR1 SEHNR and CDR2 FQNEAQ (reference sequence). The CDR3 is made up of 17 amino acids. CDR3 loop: CASSIRDRLALNYGYTS. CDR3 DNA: TGTGCCAGCAGCATCCGGGACCGGTTGGCTCTTAACTATGGCTACACCTCC.

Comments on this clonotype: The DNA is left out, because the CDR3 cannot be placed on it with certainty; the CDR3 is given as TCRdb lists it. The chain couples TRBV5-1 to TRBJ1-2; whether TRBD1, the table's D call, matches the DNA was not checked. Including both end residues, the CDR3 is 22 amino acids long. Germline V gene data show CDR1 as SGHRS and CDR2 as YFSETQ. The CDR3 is CASSFYICSATTGRFTNYGYTF.

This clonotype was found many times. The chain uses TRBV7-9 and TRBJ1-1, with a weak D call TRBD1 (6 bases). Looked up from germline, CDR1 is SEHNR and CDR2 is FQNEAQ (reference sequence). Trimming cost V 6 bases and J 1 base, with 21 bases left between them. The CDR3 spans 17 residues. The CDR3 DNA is TGTGCCAGCAGTCGTCAGATCCAGGGGATTGGGAACACTGAAGCTTTCTTT. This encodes CASSRQIQGIGNTEAFF. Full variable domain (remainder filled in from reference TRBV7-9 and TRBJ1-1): DTGVSQNPRHKITKRGQNVTFRCDPISEHNRLYWYRQTLGQGPEFLTYFQNEAQLEKSRLLSDRFSAERPKGSFSTLEIQRTEQGDSAMYLCASSRQIQGIGNTEAFFGQGTRLTVV.

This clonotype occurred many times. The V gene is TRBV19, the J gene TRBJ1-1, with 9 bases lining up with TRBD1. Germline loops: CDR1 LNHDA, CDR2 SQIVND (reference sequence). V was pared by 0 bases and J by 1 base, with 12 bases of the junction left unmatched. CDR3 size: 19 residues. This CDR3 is CASSIESDRGSWRNTEAFF. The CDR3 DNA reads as TGTGCCAGTAGTATAGAGTCAGACAGGGGGTCTTGGCGGAACACTGAAGCTTTCTTT.

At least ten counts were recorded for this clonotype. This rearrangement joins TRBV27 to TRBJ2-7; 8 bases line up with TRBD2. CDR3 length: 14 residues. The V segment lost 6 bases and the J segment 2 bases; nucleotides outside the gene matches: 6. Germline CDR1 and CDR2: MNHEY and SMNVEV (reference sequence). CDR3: CASRTAGATYEQYF. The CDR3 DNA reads TGTGCCAGCAGGACAGCGGGGGCTACCTACGAGCAGTACTTC.

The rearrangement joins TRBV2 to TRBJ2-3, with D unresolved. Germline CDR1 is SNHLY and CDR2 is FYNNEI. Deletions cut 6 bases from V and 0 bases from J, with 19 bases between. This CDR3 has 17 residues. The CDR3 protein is CASRGSAEGLSTDTQYF. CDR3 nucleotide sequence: TGTGCCAGCAGGGGCTCTGCGGAAGGTCTTAGCACAGATACGCAGTATTTT.

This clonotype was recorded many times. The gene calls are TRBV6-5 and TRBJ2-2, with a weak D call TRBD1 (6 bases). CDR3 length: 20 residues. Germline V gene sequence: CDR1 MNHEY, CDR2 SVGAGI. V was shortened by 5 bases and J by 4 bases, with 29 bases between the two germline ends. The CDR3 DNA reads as TGTGCCAGCAGTATCCCCGCAGATCGGGACACCCCACGCGGCACCGGGGAGCTGTTTTTT. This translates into CASSIPADRDTPRGTGELFF.

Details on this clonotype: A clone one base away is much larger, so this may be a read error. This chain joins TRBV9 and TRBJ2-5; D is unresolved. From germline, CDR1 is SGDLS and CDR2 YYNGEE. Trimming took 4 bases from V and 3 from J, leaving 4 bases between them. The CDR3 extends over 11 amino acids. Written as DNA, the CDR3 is TGTGCCAGCAGCAAAGAAGAGACCCAGTACTTC. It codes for CASSKEETQYF.

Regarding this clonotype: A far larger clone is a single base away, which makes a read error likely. The chain's CDR3 is CVSSYGGGYTF. CDR3 coding DNA: TGTGTCAGCAGTTACGGCGGAGGCTACACCTTC. The chain couples TRBV6-6 to TRBJ1-2; no reliable D call. The CDR3 runs 11 residues. Germline V CDR1 and CDR2: MNHNY, SVGAGI (reference sequence).

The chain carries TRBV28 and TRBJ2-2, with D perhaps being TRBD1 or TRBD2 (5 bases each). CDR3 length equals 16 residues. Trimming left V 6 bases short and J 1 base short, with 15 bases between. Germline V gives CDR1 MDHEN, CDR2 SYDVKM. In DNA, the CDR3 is TGTGCCAGCAGCCGGCGTGGGGGTAGGAACACCGGGGAGCTGTTTTTT. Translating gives CASSRRGGRNTGELFF.

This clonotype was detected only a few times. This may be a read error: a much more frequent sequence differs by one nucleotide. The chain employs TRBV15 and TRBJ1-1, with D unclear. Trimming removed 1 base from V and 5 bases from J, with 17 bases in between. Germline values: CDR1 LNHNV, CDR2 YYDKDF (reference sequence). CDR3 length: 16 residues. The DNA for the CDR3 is TGTGCCACCAGCAGAGGCGGGGATTTGGGCATAACTGAAGCTTTCTTT. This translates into CATSRGGDLGITEAFF.

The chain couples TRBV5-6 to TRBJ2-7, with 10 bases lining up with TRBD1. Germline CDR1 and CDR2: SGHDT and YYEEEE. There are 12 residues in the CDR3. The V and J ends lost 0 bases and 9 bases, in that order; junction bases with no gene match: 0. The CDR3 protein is CASSLGTGGQYF. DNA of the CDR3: TGTGCCAGCAGCTTGGGGACAGGGGGGCAGTACTTC. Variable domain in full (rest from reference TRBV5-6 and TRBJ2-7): DAGVTQSPTHLIKTRGQQVTLRCSPKSGHDTVSWYQQALGQGPQFIFQYYEEEERQRGNFPDRFSGHQFPNYSSELNVNALLLGDSALYLCASSLGTGGQYFGPGTRLTVT.

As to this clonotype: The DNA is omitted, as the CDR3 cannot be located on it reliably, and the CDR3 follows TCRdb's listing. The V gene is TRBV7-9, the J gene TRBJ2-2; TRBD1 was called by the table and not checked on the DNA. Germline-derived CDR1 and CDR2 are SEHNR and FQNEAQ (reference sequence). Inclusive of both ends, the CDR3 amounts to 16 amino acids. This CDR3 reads CASSPTGGYTGELFFF.

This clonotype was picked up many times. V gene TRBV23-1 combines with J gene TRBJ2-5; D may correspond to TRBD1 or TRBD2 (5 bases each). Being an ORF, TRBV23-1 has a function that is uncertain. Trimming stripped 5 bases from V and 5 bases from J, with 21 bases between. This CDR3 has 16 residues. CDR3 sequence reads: CASSSKPGPRGETQYF. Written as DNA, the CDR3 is TGCGCCAGCAGTTCAAAACCGGGACCGAGAGGGGAGACCCAGTACTTC.

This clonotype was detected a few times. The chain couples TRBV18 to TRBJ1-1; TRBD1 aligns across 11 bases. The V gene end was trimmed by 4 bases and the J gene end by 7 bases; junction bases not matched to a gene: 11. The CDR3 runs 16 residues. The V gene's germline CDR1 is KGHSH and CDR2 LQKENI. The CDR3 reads CASSRNPGQGDSEAFF. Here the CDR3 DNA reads TGTGCCAGCTCACGGAATCCGGGACAGGGGGACAGTGAAGCTTTCTTT.

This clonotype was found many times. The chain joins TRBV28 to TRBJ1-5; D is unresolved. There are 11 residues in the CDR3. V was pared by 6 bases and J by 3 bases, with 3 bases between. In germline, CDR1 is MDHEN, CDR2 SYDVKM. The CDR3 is CASSPNQPQHF. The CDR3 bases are TGTGCCAGCAGCCCCAATCAGCCCCAGCATTTT.